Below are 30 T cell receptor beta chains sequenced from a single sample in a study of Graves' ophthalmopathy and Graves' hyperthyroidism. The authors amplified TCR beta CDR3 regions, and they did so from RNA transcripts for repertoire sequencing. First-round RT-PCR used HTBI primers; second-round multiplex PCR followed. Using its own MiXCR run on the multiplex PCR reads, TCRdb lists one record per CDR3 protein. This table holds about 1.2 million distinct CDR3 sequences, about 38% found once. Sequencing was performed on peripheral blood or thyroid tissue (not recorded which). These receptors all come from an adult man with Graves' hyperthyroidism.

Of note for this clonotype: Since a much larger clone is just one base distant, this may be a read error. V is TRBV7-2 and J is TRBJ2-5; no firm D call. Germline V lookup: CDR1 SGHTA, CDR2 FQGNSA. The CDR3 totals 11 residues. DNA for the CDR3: TGTGCCAGCAGCCGGGCTCGGACCCAGCACTTC. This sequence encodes CASSRARTQHF.

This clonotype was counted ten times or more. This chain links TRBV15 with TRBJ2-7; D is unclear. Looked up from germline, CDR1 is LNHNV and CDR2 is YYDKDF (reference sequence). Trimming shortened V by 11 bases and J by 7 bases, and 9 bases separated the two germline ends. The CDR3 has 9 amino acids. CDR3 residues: CAAFGEQYF. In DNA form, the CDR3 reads TGTGCCGCCTTTGGGGAGCAGTACTTC.

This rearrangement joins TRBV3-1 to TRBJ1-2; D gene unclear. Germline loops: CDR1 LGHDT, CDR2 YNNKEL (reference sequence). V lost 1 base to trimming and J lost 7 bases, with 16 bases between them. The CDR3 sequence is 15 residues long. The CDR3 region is CASSQGSLTWGGYTF. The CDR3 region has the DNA TGTGCCAGCAGCCAAGGATCTTTAACATGGGGTGGCTACACCTTC.

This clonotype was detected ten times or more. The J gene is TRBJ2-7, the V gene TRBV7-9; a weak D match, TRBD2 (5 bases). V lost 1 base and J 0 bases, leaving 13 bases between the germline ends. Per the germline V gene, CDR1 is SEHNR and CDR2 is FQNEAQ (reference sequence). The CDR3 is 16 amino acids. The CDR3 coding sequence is TGTGCCAGCAGCTTAGAAATCGGGGTACGCTCCTACGAGCAGTACTTC. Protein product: CASSLEIGVRSYEQYF.

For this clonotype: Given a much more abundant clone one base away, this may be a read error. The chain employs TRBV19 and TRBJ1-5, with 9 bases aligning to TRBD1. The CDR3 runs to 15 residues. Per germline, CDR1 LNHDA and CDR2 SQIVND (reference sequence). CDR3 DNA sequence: TGTACCAGTACCCCCCGACAGGGGGGTAGTCAGCCCCAGCATTTT. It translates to CTSTPRQGGSQPQHF.

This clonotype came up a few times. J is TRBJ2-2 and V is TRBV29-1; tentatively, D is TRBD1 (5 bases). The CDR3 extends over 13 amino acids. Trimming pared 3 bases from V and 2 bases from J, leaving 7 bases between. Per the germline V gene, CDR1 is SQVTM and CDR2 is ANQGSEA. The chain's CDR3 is CSVDQGNTGELFF. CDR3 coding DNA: TGCAGCGTTGATCAGGGAAACACCGGGGAGCTGTTTTTT.

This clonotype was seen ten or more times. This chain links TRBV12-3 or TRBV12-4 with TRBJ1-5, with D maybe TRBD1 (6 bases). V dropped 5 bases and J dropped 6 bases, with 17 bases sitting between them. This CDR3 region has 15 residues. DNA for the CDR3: TGTGCCAGCAGTATTGGGGGGGGCGGACGTCAGCCCCAGCATTTT. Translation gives CASSIGGGGRQPQHF.

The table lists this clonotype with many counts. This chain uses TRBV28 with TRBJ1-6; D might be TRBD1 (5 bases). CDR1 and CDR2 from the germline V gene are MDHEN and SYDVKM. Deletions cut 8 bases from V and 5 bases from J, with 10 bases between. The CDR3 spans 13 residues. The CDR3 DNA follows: TGTGCCAGCTGGGGCAGCAATAATTCACCCCTCCACTTT. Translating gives CASWGSNNSPLHF.

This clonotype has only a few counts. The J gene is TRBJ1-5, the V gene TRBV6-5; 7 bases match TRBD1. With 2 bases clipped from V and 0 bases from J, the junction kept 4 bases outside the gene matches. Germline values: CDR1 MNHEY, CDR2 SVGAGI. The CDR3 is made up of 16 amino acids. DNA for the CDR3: TGTGCCAGCAGTTACGGCGCAGGGGGTAGCAATCAGCCCCAGCATTTT. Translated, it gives CASSYGAGGSNQPQHF.

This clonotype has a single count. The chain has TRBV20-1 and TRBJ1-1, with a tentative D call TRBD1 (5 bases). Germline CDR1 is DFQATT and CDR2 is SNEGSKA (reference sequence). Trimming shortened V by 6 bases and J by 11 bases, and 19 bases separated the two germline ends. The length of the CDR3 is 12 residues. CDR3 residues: CSATPGTMEAFF. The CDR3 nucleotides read TGCAGTGCCACCCCGGGGACGATGGAGGCTTTCTTT.

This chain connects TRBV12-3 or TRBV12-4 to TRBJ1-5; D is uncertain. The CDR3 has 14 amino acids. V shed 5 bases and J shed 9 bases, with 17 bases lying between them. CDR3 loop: CASSETVSRRPQHF. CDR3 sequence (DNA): TGTGCCAGCAGTGAAACTGTTTCTAGGCGGCCCCAGCATTTT.

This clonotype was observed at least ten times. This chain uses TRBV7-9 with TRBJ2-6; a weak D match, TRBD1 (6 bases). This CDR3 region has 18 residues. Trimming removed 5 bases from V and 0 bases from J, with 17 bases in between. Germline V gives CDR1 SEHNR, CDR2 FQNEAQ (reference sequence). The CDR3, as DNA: TGTGCCAGCAGCCCAACCCGGACAGAAGGCTCTGGGGCCAACGTCCTGACTTTC. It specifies CASSPTRTEGSGANVLTF. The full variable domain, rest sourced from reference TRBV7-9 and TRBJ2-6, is DTGVSQNPRHKITKRGQNVTFRCDPISEHNRLYWYRQTLGQGPEFLTYFQNEAQLEKSRLLSDRFSAERPKGSFSTLEIQRTEQGDSAMYLCASSPTRTEGSGANVLTFGAGSRLTVL.

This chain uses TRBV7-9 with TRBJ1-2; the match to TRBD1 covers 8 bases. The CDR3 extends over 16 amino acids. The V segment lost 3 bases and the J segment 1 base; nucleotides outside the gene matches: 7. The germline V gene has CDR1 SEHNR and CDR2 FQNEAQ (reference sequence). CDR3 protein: CASSFSTGDHNYGYTF. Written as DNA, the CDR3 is TGTGCCAGCAGCTTCTCGACAGGGGATCATAACTATGGCTACACCTTC.

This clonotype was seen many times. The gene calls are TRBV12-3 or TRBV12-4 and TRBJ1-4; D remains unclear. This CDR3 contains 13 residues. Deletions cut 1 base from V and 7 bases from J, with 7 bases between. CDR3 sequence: CASSLGHGEKLFF. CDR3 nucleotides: TGTGCCAGCAGTTTAGGGCATGGTGAAAAACTGTTTTTT.

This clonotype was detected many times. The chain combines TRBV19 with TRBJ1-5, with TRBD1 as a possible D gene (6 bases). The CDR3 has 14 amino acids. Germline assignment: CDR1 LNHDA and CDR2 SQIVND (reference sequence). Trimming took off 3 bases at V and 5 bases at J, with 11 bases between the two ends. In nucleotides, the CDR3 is TGTGCCAGTAGTATGAGGGGGATCGATCAGCCCCAGCATTTT. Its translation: CASSMRGIDQPQHF. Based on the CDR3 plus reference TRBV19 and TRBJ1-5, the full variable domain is DGGITQSPKYLFRKEGQNVTLSCEQNLNHDAMYWYRQDPGQGLRLIYYSQIVNDFQKGDIAEGYSVSREKKESFPLTVTSAQKNPTAFYLCASSMRGIDQPQHFGDGTRLSIL.

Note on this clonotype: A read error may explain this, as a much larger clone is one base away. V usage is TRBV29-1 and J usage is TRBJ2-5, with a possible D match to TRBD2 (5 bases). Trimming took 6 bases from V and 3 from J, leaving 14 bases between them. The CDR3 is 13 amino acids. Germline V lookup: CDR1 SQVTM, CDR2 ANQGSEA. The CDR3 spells CSVETGRKETQYF. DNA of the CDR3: TGCAGCGTGGAAACGGGAAGAAAAGAGACCCAGTACTTC. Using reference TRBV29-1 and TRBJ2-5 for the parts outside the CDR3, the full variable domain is SAVISQKPSRDICQRGTSLTIQCQVDSQVTMMFWYRQQPGQSLTLIATANQGSEATYESGFVIDKFPISRPNLTFSTLTVSNMSPEDSSIYLCSVETGRKETQYFGPGTRLLVL.

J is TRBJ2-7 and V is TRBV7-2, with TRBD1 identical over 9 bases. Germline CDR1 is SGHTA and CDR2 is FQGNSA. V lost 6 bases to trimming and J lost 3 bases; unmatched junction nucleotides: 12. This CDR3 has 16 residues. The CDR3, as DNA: TGTGCCAGCAGTTACTTGGCGGGACAGGGAAACTACGAGCAGTACTTC. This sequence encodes CASSYLAGQGNYEQYF.

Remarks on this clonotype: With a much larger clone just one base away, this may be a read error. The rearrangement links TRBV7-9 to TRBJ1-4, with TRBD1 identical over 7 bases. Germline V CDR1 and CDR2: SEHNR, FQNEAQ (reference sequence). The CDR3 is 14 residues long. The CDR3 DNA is TGTGCCAGCAGCCCGACAGGGCCTTTGGAAAGACTGTTTTTT. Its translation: CASSPTGPLERLFF.

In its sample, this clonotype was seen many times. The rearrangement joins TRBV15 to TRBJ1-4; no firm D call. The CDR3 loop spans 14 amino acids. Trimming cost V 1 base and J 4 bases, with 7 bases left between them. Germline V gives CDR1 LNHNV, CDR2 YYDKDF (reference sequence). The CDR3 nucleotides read TGTGCCACCAGCAGAGGACTATTTAATGAAAAACTGTTTTTT. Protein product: CATSRGLFNEKLFF.

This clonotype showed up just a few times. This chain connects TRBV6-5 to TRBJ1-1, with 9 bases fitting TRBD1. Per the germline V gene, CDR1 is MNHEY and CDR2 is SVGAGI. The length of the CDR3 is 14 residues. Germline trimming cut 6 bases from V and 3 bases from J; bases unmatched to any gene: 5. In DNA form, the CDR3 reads TGTGCCAGCAGGACCGGGACAGGGTACACTGAAGCTTTCTTT. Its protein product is CASRTGTGYTEAFF.

CDR3 DNA: TGTGCCAGCAGAAAAAGGACTAGCAGAGATCGTGGTCGGGAGACCCAGTACTTC. Protein product: CASRKRTSRDRGRETQYF. J is TRBJ2-5 and V is TRBV11-2; 8 nucleotides agree with TRBD2. CDR1 and CDR2 (germline): SGHAT, FQNNGV. CDR3 length: 18 amino acids. The J segment lost 5 bases and the V segment lost 6 bases, leaving 20 bases of the junction unmatched.

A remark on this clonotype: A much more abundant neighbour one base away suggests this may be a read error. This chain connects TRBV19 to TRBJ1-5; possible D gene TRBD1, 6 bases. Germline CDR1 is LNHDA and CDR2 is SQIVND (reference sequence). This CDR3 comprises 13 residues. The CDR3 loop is CAGSPGQLQPQHF. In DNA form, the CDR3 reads TGTGCCGGTAGTCCAGGACAGCTTCAGCCCCAGCATTTT.

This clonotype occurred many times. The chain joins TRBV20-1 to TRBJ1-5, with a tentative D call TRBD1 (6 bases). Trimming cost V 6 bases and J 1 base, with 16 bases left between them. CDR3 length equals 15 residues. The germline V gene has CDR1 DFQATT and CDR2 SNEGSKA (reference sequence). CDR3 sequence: CSARDFQGSNQPQHF. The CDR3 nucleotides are TGCAGTGCCAGGGACTTCCAGGGGAGCAATCAGCCCCAGCATTTT.

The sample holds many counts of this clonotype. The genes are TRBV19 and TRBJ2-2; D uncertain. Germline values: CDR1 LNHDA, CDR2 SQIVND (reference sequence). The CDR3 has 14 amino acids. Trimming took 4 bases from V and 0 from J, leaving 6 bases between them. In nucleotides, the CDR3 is TGTGCCAGTAGTAACGAGGCGAACACCGGGGAGCTGTTTTTT. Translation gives CASSNEANTGELFF. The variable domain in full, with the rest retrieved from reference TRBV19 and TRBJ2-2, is DGGITQSPKYLFRKEGQNVTLSCEQNLNHDAMYWYRQDPGQGLRLIYYSQIVNDFQKGDIAEGYSVSREKKESFPLTVTSAQKNPTAFYLCASSNEANTGELFFGEGSRLTVL.

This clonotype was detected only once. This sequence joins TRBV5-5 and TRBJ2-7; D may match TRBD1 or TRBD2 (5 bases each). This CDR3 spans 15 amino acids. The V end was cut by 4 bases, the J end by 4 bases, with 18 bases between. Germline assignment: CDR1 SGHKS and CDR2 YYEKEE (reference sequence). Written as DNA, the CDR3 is TGTGCCAGCAGCGTTGAAGGGCAGGGAGTATACGAGCAGTACTTC. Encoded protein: CASSVEGQGVYEQYF.

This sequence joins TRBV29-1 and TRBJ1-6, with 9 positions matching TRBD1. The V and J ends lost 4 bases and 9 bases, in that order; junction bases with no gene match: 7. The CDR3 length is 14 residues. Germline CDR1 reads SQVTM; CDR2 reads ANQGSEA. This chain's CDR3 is CSVVGDREGSPLHF. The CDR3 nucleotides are TGCAGCGTTGTGGGGGACAGGGAGGGTTCACCCCTCCACTTT.

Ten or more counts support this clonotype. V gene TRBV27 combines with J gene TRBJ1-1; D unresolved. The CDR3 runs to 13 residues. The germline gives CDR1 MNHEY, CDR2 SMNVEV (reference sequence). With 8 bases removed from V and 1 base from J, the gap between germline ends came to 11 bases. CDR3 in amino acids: CASQRRGNTEAFF. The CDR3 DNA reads TGTGCCAGCCAGAGACGGGGGAACACTGAAGCTTTCTTT.

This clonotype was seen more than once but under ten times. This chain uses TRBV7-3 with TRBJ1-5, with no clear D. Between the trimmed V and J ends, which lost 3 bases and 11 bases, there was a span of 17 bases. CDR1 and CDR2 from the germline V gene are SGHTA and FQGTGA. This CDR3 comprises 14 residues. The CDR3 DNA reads TGTGCCAGCAGCTTGACGGAGCAGCGAGAGACCCAGCATTTT. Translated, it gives CASSLTEQRETQHF.

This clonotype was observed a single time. The DNA for the CDR3 is TGCAGTGCTAGAGAGTCAGGTACAGGTCGGCCCCAGTACTTC. This gives the protein CSARESGTGRPQYF. This chain connects TRBV20-1 to TRBJ2-5; D perhaps matches TRBD1 (5 bases). Per the germline V gene, CDR1 is DFQATT and CDR2 is SNEGSKA (reference sequence). Trimming cost V 0 bases and J 9 bases, with 17 bases left between them. This CDR3 contains 14 residues.

In DNA, the CDR3 is TGTGCCAGCAGTTTATCGGGGCGGAATGGCTACACCTTC. This sequence encodes CASSLSGRNGYTF. The chain links TRBV12-3 or TRBV12-4 to TRBJ1-2, with TRBD1 as a possible D gene (5 bases). The CDR3 consists of 13 residues. Trimming shortened V by 2 bases and J by 6 bases, and 10 bases separated the two germline ends.